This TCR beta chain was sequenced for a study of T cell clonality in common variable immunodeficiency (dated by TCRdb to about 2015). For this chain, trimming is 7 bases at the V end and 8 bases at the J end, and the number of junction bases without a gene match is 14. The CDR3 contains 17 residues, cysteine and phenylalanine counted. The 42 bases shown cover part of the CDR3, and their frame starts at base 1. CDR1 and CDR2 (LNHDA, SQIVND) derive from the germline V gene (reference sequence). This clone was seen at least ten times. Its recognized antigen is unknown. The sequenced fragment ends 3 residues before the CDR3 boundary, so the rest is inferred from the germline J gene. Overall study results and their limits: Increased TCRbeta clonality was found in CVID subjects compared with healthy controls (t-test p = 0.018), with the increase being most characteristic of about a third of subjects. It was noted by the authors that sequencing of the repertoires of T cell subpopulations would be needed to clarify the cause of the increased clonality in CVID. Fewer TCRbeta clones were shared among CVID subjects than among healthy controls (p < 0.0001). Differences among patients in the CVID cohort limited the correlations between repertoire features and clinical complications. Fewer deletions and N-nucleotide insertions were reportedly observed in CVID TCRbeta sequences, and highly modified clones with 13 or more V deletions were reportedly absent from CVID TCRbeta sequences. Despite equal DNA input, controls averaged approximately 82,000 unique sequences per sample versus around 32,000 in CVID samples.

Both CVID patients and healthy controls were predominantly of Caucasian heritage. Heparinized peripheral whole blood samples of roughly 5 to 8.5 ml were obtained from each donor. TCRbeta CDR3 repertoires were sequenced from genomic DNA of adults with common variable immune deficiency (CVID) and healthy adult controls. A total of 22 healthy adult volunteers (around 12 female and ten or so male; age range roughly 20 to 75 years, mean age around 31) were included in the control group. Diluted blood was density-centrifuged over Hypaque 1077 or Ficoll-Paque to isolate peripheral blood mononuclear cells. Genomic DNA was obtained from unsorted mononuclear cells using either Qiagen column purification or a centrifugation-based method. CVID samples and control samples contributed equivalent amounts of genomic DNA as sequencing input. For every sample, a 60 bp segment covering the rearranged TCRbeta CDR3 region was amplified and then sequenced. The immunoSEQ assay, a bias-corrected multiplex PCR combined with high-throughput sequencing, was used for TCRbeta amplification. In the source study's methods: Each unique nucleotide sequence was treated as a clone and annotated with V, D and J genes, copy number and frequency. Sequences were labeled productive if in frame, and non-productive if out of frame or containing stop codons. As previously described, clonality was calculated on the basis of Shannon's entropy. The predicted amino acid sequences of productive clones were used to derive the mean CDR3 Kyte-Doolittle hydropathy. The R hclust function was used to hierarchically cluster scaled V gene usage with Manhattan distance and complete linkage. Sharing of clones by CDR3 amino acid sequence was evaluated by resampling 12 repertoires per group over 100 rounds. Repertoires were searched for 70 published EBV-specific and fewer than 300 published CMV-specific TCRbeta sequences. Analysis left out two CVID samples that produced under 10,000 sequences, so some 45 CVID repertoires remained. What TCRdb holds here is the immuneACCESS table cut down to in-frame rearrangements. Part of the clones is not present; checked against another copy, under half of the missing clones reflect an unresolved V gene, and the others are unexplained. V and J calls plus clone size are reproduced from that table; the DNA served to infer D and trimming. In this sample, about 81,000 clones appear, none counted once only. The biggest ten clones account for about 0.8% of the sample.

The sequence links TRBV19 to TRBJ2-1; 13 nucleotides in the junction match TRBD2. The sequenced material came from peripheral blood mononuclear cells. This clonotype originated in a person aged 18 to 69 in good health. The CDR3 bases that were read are TGTGCCAGTACCGGACTAGCGGGAGTTGGACCGCACGATGAG. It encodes CASTGLAGVGPHDE. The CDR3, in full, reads CASTGLAGVGPHDEQFF.